These 26 T cell receptor beta chains were all obtained from the same sample, sequenced in a study of blood T cell repertoires in COVID-19. TCRdb keeps only in-frame clones here, not all; method: immunoSEQ multiplex PCR. The sample yields about 320,000 clones, 90% to 95% seen once. Sample: PBMCs or T cells enriched from blood (not recorded which). The receptors originated from a woman between 25 and 40 years old who had been exposed to COVID-19.

The chain carries TRBV5-1 and TRBJ2-5; 7 nucleotides match TRBD2. J lost 5 bases, V lost 5 bases, and 15 bases had no gene match. The CDR3 is 16 amino acids. Germline lookup yields CDR1 SGHRS and CDR2 YFSETQ. In DNA form, the CDR3 reads TGCGCCAGCAGGCCCGGCGGGGGATTCGATCTGGAGACCCAGTACTTC. Its translation: CASRPGGGFDLETQYF. The variable domain in full, with the rest retrieved from reference TRBV5-1 and TRBJ2-5, is KAGVTQTPRYLIKTRGQQVTLSCSPISGHRSVSWYQQTPGQGLQFLFEYFSETQRNKGNFPGRFSGRQFSNSRSEMNVSTLELGDSALYLCASRPGGGFDLETQYFGPGTRLLVL.

The CDR3, as DNA: TGTGCCATCAGTGATTTAGTAAGTTCGGGCTATGGCTACACCTTC. It translates to CAISDLVSSGYGYTF. This sequence joins TRBV10-3 and TRBJ1-2; D remains ambiguous. The CDR3 contains 15 residues. V lost 3 bases and J lost 4, with 15 bases in between. The germline CDR1 and CDR2 sequences are ENHRY and SYGVKD.

J is TRBJ1-4 and V is TRBV4-1, with 10 bases aligning to TRBD1. Unmatched junction bases numbered 13, after V lost 2 bases and J lost 7 bases. This CDR3 region has 18 residues. CDR1 is MGHRA and CDR2 is YSYEKL in the germline V gene. The CDR3 sequence is CASSQPSGDRGRREKLFF. CDR3 nucleotide sequence: TGCGCCAGCAGCCAACCCTCCGGGGACAGGGGACGCCGTGAAAAACTGTTTTTT.

CDR3 amino acids: CATRPGGEGLYGYTF. For the CDR3, the DNA is TGTGCCACTAGACCCGGGGGGGAGGGGCTCTATGGCTACACCTTC. The chain is built from TRBV15 and TRBJ1-2; D possibly corresponds to TRBD1 (5 bases). This CDR3 region has 15 residues. V was trimmed by 9 bases and J by 4 bases, leaving 21 bases between them. Germline CDR1 LNHNV, CDR2 YYDKDF (reference sequence).

This rearrangement joins TRBV9 to TRBJ2-1; D remains ambiguous. This CDR3 region has 12 residues. V was shortened by 3 bases and J by 5 bases, with 6 bases between the two germline ends. Germline loops: CDR1 SGDLS, CDR2 YYNGEE. CDR3 sequence (DNA): TGTGCCAGCAGCGGGTCTAACAATGAGCAGTTCTTC. As protein: CASSGSNNEQFF.

The chain recombines TRBV10-3 with TRBJ1-4; no clear D gene. CDR3 length: 14 amino acids. Trimming stripped 2 bases from V and 7 bases from J, with 11 bases between. The germline gives CDR1 ENHRY, CDR2 SYGVKD. CDR3 amino acids: CAISETAGAEKLFF. Written as DNA, the CDR3 is TGTGCCATCAGTGAGACCGCGGGAGCTGAAAAACTGTTTTTT.

The chain is built from TRBV21-1 and TRBJ1-4; no check of the table's D call, TRBD1, against the DNA was made. TRBV21-1 is given as a pseudogene. This CDR3 spans 18 amino acids. The CDR3 DNA reads as TGTGCCAGCAGCAAAAAATCTGACAGGGCGCCCTTTAATGAAAAACTGTTTTTT. Its translation is CASSKKSDRAPFNEKLFF.

J is TRBJ2-7 and V is TRBV15, with D unresolved. This CDR3 is built from 13 residues. Per the germline V gene, CDR1 is LNHNV and CDR2 is YYDKDF (reference sequence). Trimming stripped 2 bases from V and 1 base from J, with 6 bases between. Here the CDR3 reads CATSRSRSYEQYF. CDR3 sequence (DNA): TGTGCCACCAGCAGATCCCGGTCCTACGAGCAGTACTTC.

V and J are TRBV7-8 and TRBJ2-3; 7 nucleotides line up with TRBD2. This CDR3 has 16 amino acids. The ends lost 10 bases at V and 0 bases at J; junction bases unmatched: 13. Germline CDR1 SGHVS, CDR2 FQNEAQ. CDR3 region: CATNREGGGSTDTQYF. CDR3 bases: TGTGCCACCAATAGGGAGGGCGGGGGAAGCACAGATACGCAGTATTTT.

This clone was recorded only once. This chain connects TRBV5-1 to TRBJ1-2, with D perhaps TRBD1 (6 bases). V gave up 1 base and J gave up 4 bases, with 8 bases separating them. The germline CDR1 and CDR2 sequences are SGHRS and YFSETQ. The CDR3 runs to 13 residues. In DNA form, the CDR3 reads TGCGCCAGCAGCTTGCAGGACAGCTATGGCTACACCTTC. This translates into CASSLQDSYGYTF.

The chain carries TRBV5-1 and TRBJ2-5; 7 nucleotides agree with TRBD2. The CDR3 loop spans 16 amino acids. V gave up 1 base and J gave up 3 bases; unmatched junction bases: 9. Germline assignment: CDR1 SGHRS and CDR2 YFSETQ. CDR3 sequence: CASSLSVSGGKETQYF. The CDR3 DNA follows: TGCGCCAGCAGCTTGAGTGTGTCGGGGGGTAAAGAGACCCAGTACTTC.

The chain combines TRBV19 with TRBJ1-2; 7 bases are a match to TRBD1. V shed 4 bases and J 6 bases; nucleotides not matched to a gene: 5. The CDR3 length is 13 residues. Germline V gene data show CDR1 as LNHDA and CDR2 as SQIVND (reference sequence). Here the CDR3 reads CASSKQGRDGYTF. CDR3 nucleotide sequence: TGTGCCAGTAGTAAACAGGGGCGGGATGGCTACACCTTC. Full variable domain (outside the CDR3, taken from reference TRBV19 and TRBJ1-2): DGGITQSPKYLFRKEGQNVTLSCEQNLNHDAMYWYRQDPGQGLRLIYYSQIVNDFQKGDIAEGYSVSREKKESFPLTVTSAQKNPTAFYLCASSKQGRDGYTFGSGTRLTVV.

The J gene is TRBJ2-1, the V gene TRBV5-4; D is unresolved. Deletions cut 0 bases from V and 1 base from J, with 11 bases between. Looked up from germline, CDR1 is SGHNT and CDR2 is YYREEE (reference sequence). The CDR3 contains 16 residues. CDR3 bases: TGTGCCAGCAGCTTGGGTCAGCGCCGATCCTACAATGAGCAGTTCTTC. This codes for CASSLGQRRSYNEQFF.

The chain recombines TRBV15 with TRBJ2-5; possible D gene TRBD2, 6 bases. The CDR3 extends over 14 amino acids. V lost 1 base and J lost 3, with 9 bases in between. Germline CDR1 is LNHNV and CDR2 is YYDKDF (reference sequence). DNA for the CDR3: TGTGCCACCAGCAGAGGGCTAGCGAAAGAGACCCAGTACTTC. Translated, it gives CATSRGLAKETQYF.

V gene TRBV19 combines with J gene TRBJ2-1; tentatively, D is TRBD2 (6 bases). The CDR3 is 13 amino acids. Germline CDR1 reads LNHDA; CDR2 reads SQIVND (reference sequence). V was shortened by 3 bases and J by 9 bases, with 12 bases between the two germline ends. CDR3 nucleotide sequence: TGTGCCAGTAGTATGGTTAGCGGCGGTGAGCAGTTCTTC. Protein sequence: CASSMVSGGEQFF.

This rearrangement joins TRBV6-5 to TRBJ1-2; weak D call: TRBD1 (5 bases). V was cut by 7 bases and J by 5 bases, with 14 bases left in between. Germline CDR1 MNHEY, CDR2 SVGAGI. This CDR3 region has 13 residues. The CDR3 loop reads CASIPPGLYGYTF. The CDR3 nucleotides read TGTGCCAGCATCCCGCCGGGACTTTATGGCTACACCTTC.

Worth noting for this clone: The sample carries other DNA sequences with the same CDR3. The V call is TRBV6-5, the J call TRBJ1-3; the D gene is possibly TRBD1 (5 bases). Between the trimmed V and J ends, which lost 0 bases and 7 bases, there was a span of 13 bases. Germline V gene lookup returns CDR1 MNHEY and CDR2 SVGAGI. The CDR3 covers 15 residues. The CDR3 spells CASSYSGQGGNTIYF. The DNA of the CDR3 is TGTGCCAGCAGTTACTCGGGGCAGGGTGGGAACACCATATATTTT.

V usage is TRBV9 and J usage is TRBJ2-1, with D possibly being TRBD2 (5 bases). Germline CDR1 SGDLS, CDR2 YYNGEE. V lost 4 bases and J 2 bases, leaving 13 bases between the germline ends. The CDR3 loop spans 15 amino acids. Here the CDR3 DNA reads TGTGCCAGCAGCCCGGAGGTCTTTGCCTACAATGAGCAGTTCTTC. Protein: CASSPEVFAYNEQFF.

This chain joins TRBV7-3 and TRBJ1-2; 7 bases align to TRBD1. Germline V gene lookup returns CDR1 SGHTA and CDR2 FQGTGA. The V gene end was trimmed by 2 bases and the J gene end by 4 bases; junction bases not matched to a gene: 4. This CDR3 spans 14 amino acids. CDR3 residues: CASSLSGTAYGYTF. As DNA, the CDR3 is TGTGCCAGCAGCTTATCAGGGACAGCCTATGGCTACACCTTC.

This chain joins TRBV30 and TRBJ1-1, with a weak D call TRBD1 (5 bases). CDR1 is GTSNPN, CDR2 SVGIG, per germline (reference sequence). Deletions cut 2 bases from V and 3 bases from J, with 13 bases between. CDR3 size: 14 residues. CDR3 in amino acids: CAWSIQGAYTEAFF. The CDR3 nucleotides read TGTGCCTGGAGTATTCAAGGGGCTTACACTGAAGCTTTCTTT.

The chain carries TRBV4-1 and TRBJ1-1; tentatively, D is TRBD1 (6 bases). The V gene's germline CDR1 is MGHRA and CDR2 YSYEKL. This CDR3 is built from 15 residues. The V end lost 2 bases, the J end lost 5 bases, and 15 bases lay between the germline ends. For the CDR3, the DNA is TGCGCCAGCAGCCAACCAACTACAGGGCGAACTGAAGCTTTCTTT. It is translated as CASSQPTTGRTEAFF.

The chain combines TRBV6-4 with TRBJ1-6; tentative D call: TRBD1 (6 bases). Germline V gene lookup returns CDR1 MRHNA and CDR2 SNTAGT. The ends were cut back, 6 bases at V and 0 bases at J, with 12 bases in the middle. This CDR3 is 16 amino acids long. In DNA form, the CDR3 reads TGTGCCAGCAGGGCAGACAGGAGCTCCTATAATTCACCCCTCCACTTT. This sequence encodes CASRADRSSYNSPLHF.

V usage is TRBV29-1 and J usage is TRBJ1-5; possibly TRBD1 for D (6 bases). The CDR3 length is 13 residues. Trimming cost V 5 bases and J 4 bases, with 12 bases left between them. Germline assignment: CDR1 SQVTM and CDR2 ANQGSEA. The CDR3: CSVSGTQNQPQHF. DNA for the CDR3: TGCAGCGTTTCCGGGACACAGAATCAGCCCCAGCATTTT.

This chain links TRBV7-2 with TRBJ1-3; maybe TRBD1 (6 bases). The CDR3 has 14 amino acids. In germline, CDR1 is SGHTA, CDR2 FQGNSA. With 3 bases removed from V and 0 bases from J, the gap between germline ends came to 6 bases. CDR3 protein: CASSLGHSGNTIYF. CDR3 sequence (DNA): TGTGCCAGCAGCTTGGGACACTCTGGAAACACCATATATTTT. Complete variable domain (other parts from reference TRBV7-2 and TRBJ1-3): GAGVSQSPSNKVTEKGKDVELRCDPISGHTALYWYRQSLGQGLEFLIYFQGNSAPDKSGLPSDRFSAERTGGSVSTLTIQRTQQEDSAVYLCASSLGHSGNTIYFGEGSWLTVV.

The chain combines TRBV5-5 with TRBJ1-1; possible D gene TRBD1, 5 bases. CDR1 is SGHKS and CDR2 is YYEKEE in the germline V gene (reference sequence). V lost 2 bases, J lost 1 base, and 9 bases lay in between. The CDR3 is 14 residues long. The DNA for the CDR3 is TGTGCCAGCAGCTTCTACAGGTCGAACACTGAAGCTTTCTTT. Translation: CASSFYRSNTEAFF.

The rearrangement uses TRBV7-9 and TRBJ2-7, with TRBD2 matching over 7 bases. The junction had 4 bases not matched to a gene; V was cut back by 5 bases and J by 0 bases. Germline CDR1 and CDR2: SEHNR and FQNEAQ (reference sequence). CDR3 length: 14 amino acids. The DNA for the CDR3 is TGTGCCAGCAGCCCTCCTAGCGGCTCCTACGAGCAGTACTTC. Encoded protein: CASSPPSGSYEQYF.